This TCR beta chain was retrieved from a study of T cells after yellow fever vaccination. Regarding the study as a whole: Only a minor proportion of clonotypes was detected across both CD4 and CD8 compartments. Among primary-vaccination clones, most reappeared after the booster, at almost 98% for CD4 and around 91% for CD8.

As regards this clonotype: Its antigen is currently unknown.

The CDR3 is 15 residues long. Trimming took 3 bases from V and 3 from J, leaving 15 bases between them. Germline CDR1 reads SGHNT; CDR2 reads YYREEE (reference sequence). TCRdb analysed the 5' RACE reads with MiXCR anew, one entry per CDR3 protein. The sample records around 320,000 distinct CDR3 sequences, around 11% being singletons. This rearrangement joins TRBV5-4 to TRBJ2-5; D uncertain. The sample was CD4+ T cells sorted from PBMCs, taken 45 days after the yellow fever booster vaccination. The receptor was derived from a man younger than 30 who received the YFV17D yellow fever vaccine. This CDR3 reads CASSSGGDRKETQYF. In DNA, the CDR3 is TGTGCCAGCAGCTCGGGCGGTGATAGGAAAGAGACCCAGTACTTC. Variable domain in full (rest from reference TRBV5-4 and TRBJ2-5): ETGVTQSPTHLIKTRGQQVTLRCSSQSGHNTVSWYQQALGQGPQFIFQYYREEENGRGNFPPRFSGLQFPNYSSELNVNALELDDSALYLCASSSGGDRKETQYFGPGTRLLVL.